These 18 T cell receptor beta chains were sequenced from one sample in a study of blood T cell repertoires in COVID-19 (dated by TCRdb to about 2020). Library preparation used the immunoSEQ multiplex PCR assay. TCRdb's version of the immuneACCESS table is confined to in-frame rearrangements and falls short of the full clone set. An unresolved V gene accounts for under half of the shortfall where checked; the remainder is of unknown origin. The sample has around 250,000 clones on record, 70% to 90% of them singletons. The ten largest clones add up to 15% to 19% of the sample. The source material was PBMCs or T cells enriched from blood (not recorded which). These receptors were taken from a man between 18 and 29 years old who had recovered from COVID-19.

The CDR3 loop reads CASSYGRNPVAMNTEAFF. The CDR3 region has the DNA TGCGCCAGCAGCTATGGGAGGAACCCAGTTGCCATGAACACTGAAGCTTTCTTT. The chain recombines TRBV5-1 with TRBJ1-1; the D is unclear. The CDR3 length is 18 residues. V lost 3 bases and J 0 bases, leaving 21 bases between the germline ends. Germline loops: CDR1 SGHRS, CDR2 YFSETQ.

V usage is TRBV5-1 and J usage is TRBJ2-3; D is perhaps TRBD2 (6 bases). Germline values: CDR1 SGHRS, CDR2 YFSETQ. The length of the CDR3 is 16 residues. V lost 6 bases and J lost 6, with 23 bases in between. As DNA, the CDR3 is TGCGCCAGCAATCGGGACTCCGGGACTCCCAGCGATACGCAGTATTTT. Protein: CASNRDSGTPSDTQYF.

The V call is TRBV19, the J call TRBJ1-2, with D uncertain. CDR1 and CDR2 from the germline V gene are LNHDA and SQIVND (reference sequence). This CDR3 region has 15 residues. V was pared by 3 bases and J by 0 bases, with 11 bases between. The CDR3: CASSILPEANYGYTF. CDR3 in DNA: TGTGCCAGTAGTATTTTGCCAGAAGCTAACTATGGCTACACCTTC.

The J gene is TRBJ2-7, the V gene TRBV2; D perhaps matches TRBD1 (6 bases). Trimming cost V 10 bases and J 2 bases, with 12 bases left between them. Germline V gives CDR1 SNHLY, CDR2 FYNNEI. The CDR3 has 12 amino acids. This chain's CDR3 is CATRQETYEQYF. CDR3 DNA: TGTGCCACCCGACAGGAAACCTACGAGCAGTACTTC.

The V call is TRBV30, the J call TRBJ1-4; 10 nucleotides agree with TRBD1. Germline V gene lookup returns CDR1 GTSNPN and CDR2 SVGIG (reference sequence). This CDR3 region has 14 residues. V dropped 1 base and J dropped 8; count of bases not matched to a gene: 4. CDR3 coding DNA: TGTGCCTGGAGTGGGCGACAGGGGGCGGAAAAACTGTTTTTT. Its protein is CAWSGRQGAEKLFF.

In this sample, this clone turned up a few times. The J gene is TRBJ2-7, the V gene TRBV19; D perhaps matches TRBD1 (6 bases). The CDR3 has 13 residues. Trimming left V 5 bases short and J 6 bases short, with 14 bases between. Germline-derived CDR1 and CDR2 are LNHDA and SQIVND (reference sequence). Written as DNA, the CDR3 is TGTGCCAGTAGTCAGACAGGCGCCTCCGAGCAGTACTTC. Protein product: CASSQTGASEQYF.

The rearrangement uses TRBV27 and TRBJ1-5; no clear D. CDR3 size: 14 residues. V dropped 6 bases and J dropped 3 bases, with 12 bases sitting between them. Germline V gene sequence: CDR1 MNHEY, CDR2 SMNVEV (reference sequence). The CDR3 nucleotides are TGTGCCAGCAGGACCTCCGGGAACAATCAGCCCCAGCATTTT. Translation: CASRTSGNNQPQHF.

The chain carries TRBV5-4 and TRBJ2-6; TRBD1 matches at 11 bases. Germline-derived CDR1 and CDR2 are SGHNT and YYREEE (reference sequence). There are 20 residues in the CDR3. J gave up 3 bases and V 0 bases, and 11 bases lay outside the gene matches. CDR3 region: CASSLEMVWTGGSGANVLTF. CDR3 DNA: TGTGCCAGCAGCTTGGAAATGGTGTGGACAGGGGGCAGTGGGGCCAACGTCCTGACTTTC.

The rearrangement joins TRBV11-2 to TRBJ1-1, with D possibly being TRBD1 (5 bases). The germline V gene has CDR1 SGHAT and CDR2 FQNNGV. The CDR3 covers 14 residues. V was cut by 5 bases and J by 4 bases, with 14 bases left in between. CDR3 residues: CASSQGHPGTEAFF. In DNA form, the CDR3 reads TGTGCCAGCAGCCAAGGACACCCGGGCACTGAAGCTTTCTTT.

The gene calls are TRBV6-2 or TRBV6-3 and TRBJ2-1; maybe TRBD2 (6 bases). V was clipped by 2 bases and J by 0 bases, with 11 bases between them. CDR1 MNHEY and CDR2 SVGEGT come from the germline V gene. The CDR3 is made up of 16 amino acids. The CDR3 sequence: CASSYRGGLSYNEQFF. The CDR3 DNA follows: TGTGCCAGCAGTTACCGTGGAGGGCTCTCCTACAATGAGCAGTTCTTC.

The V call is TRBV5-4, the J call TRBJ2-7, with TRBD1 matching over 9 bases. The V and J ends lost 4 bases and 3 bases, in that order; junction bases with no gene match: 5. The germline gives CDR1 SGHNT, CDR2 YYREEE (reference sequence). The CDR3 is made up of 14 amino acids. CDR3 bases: TGTGCCAGCAGCCGCGACAGGGGGGACTACGAGCAGTACTTC. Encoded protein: CASSRDRGDYEQYF.

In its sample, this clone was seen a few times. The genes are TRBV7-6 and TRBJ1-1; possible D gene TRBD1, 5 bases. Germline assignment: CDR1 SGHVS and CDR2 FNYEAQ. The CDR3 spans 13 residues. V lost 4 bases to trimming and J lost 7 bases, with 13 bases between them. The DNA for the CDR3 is TGTGCCAGCAGCTCGGGCAGGGCCTATGAAGCTTTCTTT. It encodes CASSSGRAYEAFF.

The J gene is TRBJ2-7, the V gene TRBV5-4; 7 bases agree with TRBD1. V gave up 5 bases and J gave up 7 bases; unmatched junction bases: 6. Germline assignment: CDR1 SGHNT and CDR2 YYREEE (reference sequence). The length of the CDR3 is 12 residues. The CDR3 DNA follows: TGTGCCAGCAGGACAGGGTTGTGGGAGCAGTACTTC. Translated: CASRTGLWEQYF.

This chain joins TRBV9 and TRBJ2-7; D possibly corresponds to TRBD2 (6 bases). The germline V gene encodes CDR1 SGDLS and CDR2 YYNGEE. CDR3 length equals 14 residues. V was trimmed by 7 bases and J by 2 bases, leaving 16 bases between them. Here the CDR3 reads CASSPRDSPYEQYF. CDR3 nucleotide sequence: TGTGCCAGCTCCCCAAGGGACTCCCCCTACGAGCAGTACTTC.

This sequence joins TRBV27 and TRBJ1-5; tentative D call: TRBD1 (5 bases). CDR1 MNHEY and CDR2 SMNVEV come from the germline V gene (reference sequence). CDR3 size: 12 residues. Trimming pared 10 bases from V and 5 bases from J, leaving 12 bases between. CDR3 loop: CANQGCDQPQHF. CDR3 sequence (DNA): TGTGCCAACCAGGGTTGTGATCAGCCCCAGCATTTT.

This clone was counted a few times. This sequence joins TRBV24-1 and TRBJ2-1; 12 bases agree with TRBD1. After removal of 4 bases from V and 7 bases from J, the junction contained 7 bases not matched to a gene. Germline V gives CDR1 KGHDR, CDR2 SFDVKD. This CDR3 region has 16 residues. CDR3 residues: CATSDPGQGASNEQFF. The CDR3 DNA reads TGTGCCACCAGTGACCCGGGACAGGGGGCGTCAAATGAGCAGTTCTTC.

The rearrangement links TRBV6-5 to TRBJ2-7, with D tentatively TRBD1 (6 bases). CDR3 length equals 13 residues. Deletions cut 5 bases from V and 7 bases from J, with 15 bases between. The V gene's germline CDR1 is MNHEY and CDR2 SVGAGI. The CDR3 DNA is TGTGCCAGCAGTCTCGGACAGTCTCGGGAGCAGTACTTC. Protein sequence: CASSLGQSREQYF.

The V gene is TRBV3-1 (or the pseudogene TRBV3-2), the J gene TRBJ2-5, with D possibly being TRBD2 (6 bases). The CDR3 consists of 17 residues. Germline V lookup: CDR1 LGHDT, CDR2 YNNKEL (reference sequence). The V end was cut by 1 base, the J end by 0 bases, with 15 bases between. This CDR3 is CASSQVWGELNQETQYF. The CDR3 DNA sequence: TGTGCCAGCAGCCAAGTATGGGGGGAGTTAAACCAAGAGACCCAGTACTTC.